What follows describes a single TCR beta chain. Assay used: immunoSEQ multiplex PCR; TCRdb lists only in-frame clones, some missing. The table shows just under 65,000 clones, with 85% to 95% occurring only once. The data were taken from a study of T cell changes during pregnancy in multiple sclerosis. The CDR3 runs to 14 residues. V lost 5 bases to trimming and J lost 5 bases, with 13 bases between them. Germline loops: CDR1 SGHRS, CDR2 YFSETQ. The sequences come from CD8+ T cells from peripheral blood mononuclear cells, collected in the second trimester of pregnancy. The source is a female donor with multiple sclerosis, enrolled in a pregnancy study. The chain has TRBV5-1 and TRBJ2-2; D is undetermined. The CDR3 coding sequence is TGCGCCAGCAGAGGTGTTACGAGGACCGGGGAGCTGTTTTTT. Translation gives CASRGVTRTGELFF.